This T cell receptor (beta chain) was recovered during a study of shared clonotypes between healthy human individuals. Study-wide findings and caveats: Across a handful of donors, naive CD4 shared roughly 5.2%, naive CD8 more than 3%, memory CD4 approximately 2.5%, memory CD8 around 0.42%.

In the case of this clone: What it binds is not known.

An even split of each subset's genomic DNA across several immunoSEQ plates was performed. TCRdb keeps only in-frame clones here, not all; method: immunoSEQ multiplex PCR. The table shows about 360,000 clones, with 70% to 75% occurring only once. V gave up 4 bases and J gave up 3 bases, with 19 bases separating them. This CDR3 is built from 17 residues. CDR1 is SEHNR and CDR2 is FQNEAQ in the germline V gene (reference sequence). The specimen sequenced was memory CD4+ T cells sorted from blood. Specified subset: CD45RA-negative fraction. The chain joins TRBV7-9 to TRBJ1-3; D remains unclear. This sequence originates from a man aged 25-45 years in good health. CDR3 coding DNA: TGTGCCAGCAGCTCCGGGAACAGAGGACGCCATGGAAACACCATATATTTT. Its protein is CASSSGNRGRHGNTIYF.